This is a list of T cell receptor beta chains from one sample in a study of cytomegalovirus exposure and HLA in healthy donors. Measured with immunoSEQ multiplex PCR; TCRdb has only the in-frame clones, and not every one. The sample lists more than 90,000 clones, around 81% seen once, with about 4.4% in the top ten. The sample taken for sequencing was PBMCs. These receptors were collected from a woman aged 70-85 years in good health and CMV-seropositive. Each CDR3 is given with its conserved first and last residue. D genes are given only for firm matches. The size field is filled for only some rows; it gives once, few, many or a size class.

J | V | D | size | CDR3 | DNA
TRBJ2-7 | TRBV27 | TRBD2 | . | CASSPPSGSGEQYF | TGTGCCAGCAGTCCCCCTAGCGGGAGCGGCGAGCAGTACTTC
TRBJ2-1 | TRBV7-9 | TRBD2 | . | CASSPRPQRLAGEGNEQFF | TGTGCCAGCAGCCCCCGACCGCAAAGACTAGCGGGAGAGGGGAATGAGCAGTTCTTC
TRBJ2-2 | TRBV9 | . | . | CASSVVRNTGELFF | TGTGCCAGCAGCGTAGTGCGGAACACCGGGGAGCTGTTTTTT
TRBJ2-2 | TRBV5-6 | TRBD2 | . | CASSRPGLAGESTGELFF | TGTGCCAGCAGCCGACCGGGACTAGCGGGAGAAAGCACCGGGGAGCTGTTTTTT
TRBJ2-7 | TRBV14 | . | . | CASSQQRTSYEQYF | TGTGCCAGCAGCCAACAGCGGACCTCCTACGAGCAGTACTTC
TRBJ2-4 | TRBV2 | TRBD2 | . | CASRDFQRTSGTALLAKNIQYF | TGTGCCAGCAGGGACTTCCAGAGAACTAGCGGAACGGCCCTGCTAGCCAAAAACATTCAGTACTTC
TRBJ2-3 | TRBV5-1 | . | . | CASSLGQLNTDTQYF | TGCGCCAGCAGCTTGGGACAGCTTAACACAGATACGCAGTATTTT
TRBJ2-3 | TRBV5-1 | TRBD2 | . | CASSLAMTSGGADTQYF | TGCGCCAGCAGCTTGGCTATGACTAGCGGAGGAGCAGATACGCAGTATTTT
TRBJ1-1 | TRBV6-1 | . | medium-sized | CATGHTNTEAFF | TGTGCCACCGGACACACGAACACTGAAGCTTTCTTT
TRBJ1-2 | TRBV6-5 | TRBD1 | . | CASRTGGMNYGYTF | TGTGCCAGCAGGACAGGGGGTATGAACTATGGCTACACCTTC
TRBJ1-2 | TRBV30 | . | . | CAWRLARYGYTF | TGTGCCTGGAGACTAGCAAGGTATGGCTACACCTTC
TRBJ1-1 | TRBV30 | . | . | CAWSPGGFTEAFF | TGTGCCTGGAGTCCGGGGGGATTCACTGAAGCTTTCTTT
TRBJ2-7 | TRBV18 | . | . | CASSRQTRSYEQYF | TGTGCCAGCTCACGACAGACCAGGTCCTACGAGCAGTACTTC
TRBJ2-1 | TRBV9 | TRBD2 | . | CASSLTAGTSGSSSYNEQFF | TGTGCCAGCAGCCTAACGGCCGGGACTAGCGGTTCCAGCTCCTACAATGAGCAGTTCTTC
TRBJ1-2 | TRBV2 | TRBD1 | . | CASRIQGAGQGYTF | TGTGCCAGCAGGATACAGGGGGCGGGTCAGGGCTACACCTTC
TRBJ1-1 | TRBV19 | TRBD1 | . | CASSKGQVHTEAFF | TGTGCCAGTAGTAAAGGACAGGTTCACACTGAAGCTTTCTTT
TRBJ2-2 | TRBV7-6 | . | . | CASSLDRGGGELFF | TGTGCCAGCAGCTTAGATAGGGGAGGCGGGGAGCTGTTTTTT
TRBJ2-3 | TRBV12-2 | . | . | CASRLARCTDTQYF | TGTGCAAGTCGCTTAGCGAGGTGCACAGATACGCAGTATTTT
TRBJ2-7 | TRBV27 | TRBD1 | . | CASSTQTGWWGKYEQYF | TGTGCCAGCAGTACTCAGACAGGGTGGTGGGGGAAATACGAGCAGTACTTC
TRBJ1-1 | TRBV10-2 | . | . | CASSESPRNTEAFF | TGCGCCAGCAGTGAGTCACCCAGGAACACTGAAGCTTTCTTT
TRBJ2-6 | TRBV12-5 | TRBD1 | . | CASGSGQAGANVLTF | TGTGCTAGTGGTTCCGGACAGGCTGGGGCCAACGTCCTGACTTTC
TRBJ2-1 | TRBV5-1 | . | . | CASSQNPSGKNEQFF | TGCGCCAGCAGCCAGAACCCCTCCGGGAAAAATGAGCAGTTCTTC
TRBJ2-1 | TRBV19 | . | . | CASRRQGRDEQFF | TGTGCCAGTAGGCGACAGGGGAGGGATGAGCAGTTCTTC
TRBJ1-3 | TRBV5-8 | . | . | CASSLGLSSGNTIYF | TGTGCCAGCAGCTTGGGCCTGAGCTCTGGAAACACCATATATTTT
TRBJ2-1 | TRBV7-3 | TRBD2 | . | CASSPKVGLADNEQFF | TGTGCCAGCAGCCCTAAGGTGGGACTAGCGGACAATGAGCAGTTCTTC
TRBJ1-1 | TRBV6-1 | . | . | CASRYPGHENTEAFF | TGTGCCAGCAGATATCCGGGACACGAGAACACTGAAGCTTTCTTT
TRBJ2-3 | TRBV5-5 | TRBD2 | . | CASSQLAGVPDTQYF | TGTGCCAGCAGCCAACTAGCGGGAGTCCCAGATACGCAGTATTTT
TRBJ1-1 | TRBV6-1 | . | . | CASSERENTEAFF | TGTGCCAGCAGTGAACGGGAGAACACTGAAGCTTTCTTT
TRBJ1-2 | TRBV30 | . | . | CAWSARGNYGYTF | TGTGCCTGGAGTGCCAGGGGTAACTATGGCTACACCTTC
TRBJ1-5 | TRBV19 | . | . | CASNRGNQPQHF | TGTGCCAGCAACAGGGGCAATCAGCCCCAGCATTTT
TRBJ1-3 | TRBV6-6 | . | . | CASRRDGSGNTIYF | TGTGCCAGCAGGCGGGACGGCTCTGGAAACACCATATATTTT
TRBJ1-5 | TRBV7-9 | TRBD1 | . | CASSSQGAAYSNQPQHF | TGTGCCAGCAGTTCCCAGGGGGCTGCTTATAGCAATCAGCCCCAGCATTTT
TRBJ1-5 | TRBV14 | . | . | CASSSEANQPQHF | TGTGCCAGCAGCTCTGAGGCTAATCAGCCCCAGCATTTT
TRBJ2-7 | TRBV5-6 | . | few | CASSLGAATSEQYF | TGTGCCAGCAGCTTGGGGGCCGCGACGAGTGAGCAGTACTTC
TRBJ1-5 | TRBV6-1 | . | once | CASSVQGSNQPQHF | TGTGCCAGCAGTGTACAGGGAAGCAATCAGCCCCAGCATTTT
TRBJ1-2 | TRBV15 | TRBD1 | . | CATSGYHGTGLFYGYTF | TGTGCCACCAGCGGCTATCACGGGACAGGGCTCTTCTATGGCTACACCTTC
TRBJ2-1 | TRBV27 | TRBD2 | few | CASSFLLAGTSGYEQFF | TGTGCCAGCAGTTTTCTCTTAGCGGGCACCTCAGGTTATGAGCAGTTCTTC
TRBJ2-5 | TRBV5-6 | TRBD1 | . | CASNGRGQSQETQYF | TGTGCCAGCAACGGAAGGGGACAGTCCCAAGAGACCCAGTACTTC
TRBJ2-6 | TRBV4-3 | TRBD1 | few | CASSPGQGSGANVLTF | TGCGCCAGCAGCCCGGGACAGGGCTCTGGGGCCAACGTCCTGACTTTC
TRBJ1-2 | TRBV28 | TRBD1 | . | CASSFSGTGGYGYTF | TGTGCCAGCAGTTTTTCCGGGACAGGGGGCTATGGCTACACCTTC
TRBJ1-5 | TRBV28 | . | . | CASSLDRVISPQHF | TGTGCCAGCAGTTTGGACAGAGTAATCAGCCCCCAGCATTTT
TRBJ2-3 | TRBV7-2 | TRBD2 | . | CASSLGPGLAGLEDTQYF | TGTGCCAGCAGCCTAGGTCCGGGACTAGCGGGACTGGAGGATACGCAGTATTTT
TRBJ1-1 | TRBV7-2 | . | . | CANRKPGMNTEAFF | TGTGCCAACAGAAAGCCGGGGATGAACACTGAAGCTTTCTTT
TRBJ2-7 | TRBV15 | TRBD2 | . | CATSLAGVYEQYF | TGTGCCACCAGCCTAGCGGGAGTCTACGAGCAGTACTTC
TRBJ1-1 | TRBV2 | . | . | CASSEEQIFAFF | TGTGCCAGCAGTGAAGAACAGATCTTTGCTTTCTTT
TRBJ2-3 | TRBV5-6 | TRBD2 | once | CASSLTSGSTDTQYF | TGTGCCAGCAGCCTTACTAGCGGGAGCACAGATACGCAGTATTTT